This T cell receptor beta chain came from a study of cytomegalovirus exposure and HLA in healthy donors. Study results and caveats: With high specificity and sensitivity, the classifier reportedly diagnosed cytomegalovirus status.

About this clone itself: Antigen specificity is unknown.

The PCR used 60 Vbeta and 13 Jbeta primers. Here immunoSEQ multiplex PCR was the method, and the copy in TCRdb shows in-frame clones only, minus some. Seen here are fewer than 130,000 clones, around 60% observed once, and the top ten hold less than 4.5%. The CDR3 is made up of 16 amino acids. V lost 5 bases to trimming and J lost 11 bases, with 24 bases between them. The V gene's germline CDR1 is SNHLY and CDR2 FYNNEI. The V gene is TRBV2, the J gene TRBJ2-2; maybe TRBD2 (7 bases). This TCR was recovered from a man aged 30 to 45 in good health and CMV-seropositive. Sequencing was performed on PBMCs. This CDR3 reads CASSLAGAPVMVELFF. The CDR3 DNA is TGTGCCAGCAGTTTGGCGGGGGCCCCAGTGATGGTAGAGCTGTTTTTT.